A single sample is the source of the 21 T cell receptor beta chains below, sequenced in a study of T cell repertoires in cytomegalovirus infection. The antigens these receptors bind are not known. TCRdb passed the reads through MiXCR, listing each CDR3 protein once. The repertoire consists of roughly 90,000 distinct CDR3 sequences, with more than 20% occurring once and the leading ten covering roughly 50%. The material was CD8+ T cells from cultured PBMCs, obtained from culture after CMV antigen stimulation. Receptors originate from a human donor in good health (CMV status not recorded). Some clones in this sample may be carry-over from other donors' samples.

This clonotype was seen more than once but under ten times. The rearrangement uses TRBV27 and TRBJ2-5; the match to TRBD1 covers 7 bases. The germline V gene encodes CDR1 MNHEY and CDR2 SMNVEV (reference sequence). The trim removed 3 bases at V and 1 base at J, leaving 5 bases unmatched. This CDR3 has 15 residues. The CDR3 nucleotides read TGTGCCAGCAGTTTTCACCGGGACAGCCAAGAGACCCAGTACTTC. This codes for CASSFHRDSQETQYF.

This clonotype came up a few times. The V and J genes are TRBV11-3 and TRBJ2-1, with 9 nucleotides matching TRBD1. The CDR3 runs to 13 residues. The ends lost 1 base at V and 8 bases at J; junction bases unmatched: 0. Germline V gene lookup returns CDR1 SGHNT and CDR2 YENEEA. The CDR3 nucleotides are TGTGCCAGCAGCTTAGGACAGGGGGATGAGCAGTTCTTC. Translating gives CASSLGQGDEQFF.

The DNA for the CDR3 is TGTGCCAGCAGCCCACCCGCAGGATCTCCGGGAGGGCTCGCGCAGTTCTTC. The encoded protein is CASSPPAGSPGGLAQFF. V is TRBV6-1 and J is TRBJ2-1; TRBD2 matches 8 bases. Germline V CDR1 and CDR2: MNHNS, SASEGT. Germline trimming cut 6 bases from V and 12 bases from J; bases unmatched to any gene: 22. The CDR3 covers 17 residues.

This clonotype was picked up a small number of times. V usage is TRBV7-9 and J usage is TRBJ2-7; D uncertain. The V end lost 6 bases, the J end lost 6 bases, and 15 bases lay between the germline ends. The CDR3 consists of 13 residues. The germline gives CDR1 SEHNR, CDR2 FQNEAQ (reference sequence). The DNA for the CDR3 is TGTGCCAGCAGTATGGACCTTATTCGCGAGCAGTACTTC. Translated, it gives CASSMDLIREQYF.

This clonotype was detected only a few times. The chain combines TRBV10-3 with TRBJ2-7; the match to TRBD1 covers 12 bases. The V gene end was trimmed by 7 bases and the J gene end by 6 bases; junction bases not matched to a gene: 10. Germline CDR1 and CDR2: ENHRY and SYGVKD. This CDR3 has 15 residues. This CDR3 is CAINRGDRGQLEQYF. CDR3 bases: TGTGCCATCAACCGCGGGGACAGGGGGCAACTCGAGCAGTACTTC.

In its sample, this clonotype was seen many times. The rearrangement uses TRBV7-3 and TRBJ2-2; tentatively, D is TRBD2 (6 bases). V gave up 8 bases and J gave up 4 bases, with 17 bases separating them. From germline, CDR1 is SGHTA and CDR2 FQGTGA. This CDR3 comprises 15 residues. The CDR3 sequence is CASSPPGLSTGELFF. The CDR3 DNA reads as TGTGCCAGCTCCCCTCCGGGACTGTCCACCGGGGAGCTGTTTTTT. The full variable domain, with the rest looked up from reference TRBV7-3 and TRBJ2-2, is GAGVSQTPSNKVTEKGKYVELRCDPISGHTALYWYRQSLGQGPEFLIYFQGTGAADDSGLPNDRFFAVRPEGSVSTLKIQRTERGDSAVYLCASSPPGLSTGELFFGEGSRLTVL.

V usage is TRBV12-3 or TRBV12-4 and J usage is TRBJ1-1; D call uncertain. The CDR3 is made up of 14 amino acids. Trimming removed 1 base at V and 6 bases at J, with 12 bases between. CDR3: CASSLVTGRPEAFF. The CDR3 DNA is TGTGCCAGCAGTTTAGTGACGGGGAGGCCTGAAGCTTTCTTT.

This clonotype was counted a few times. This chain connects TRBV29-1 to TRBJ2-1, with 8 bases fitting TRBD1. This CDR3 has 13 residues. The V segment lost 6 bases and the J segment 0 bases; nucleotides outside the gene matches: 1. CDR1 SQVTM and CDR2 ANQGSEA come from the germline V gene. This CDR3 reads CSVTGGSYNEQFF. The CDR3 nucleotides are TGCAGCGTCACAGGGGGCTCCTACAATGAGCAGTTCTTC.

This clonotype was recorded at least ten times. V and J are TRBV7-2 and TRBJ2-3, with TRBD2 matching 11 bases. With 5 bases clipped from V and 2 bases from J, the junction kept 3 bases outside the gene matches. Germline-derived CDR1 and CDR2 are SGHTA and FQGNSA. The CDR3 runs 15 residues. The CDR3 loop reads CASSLSGGATDTQYF. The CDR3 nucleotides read TGTGCCAGCAGCCTTAGCGGGGGGGCCACAGATACGCAGTATTTT.

In DNA, the CDR3 is TGTGCCAGCGTTGGCCTGGTCGGGGCCAACTACGAGCAGTACTTC. This gives the protein CASVGLVGANYEQYF. The chain employs TRBV27 and TRBJ2-7; D tentatively fits TRBD1 or TRBD2 (5 bases each). CDR3 length: 15 residues. The V and J ends lost 8 bases and 3 bases respectively, with 20 bases between them. The V gene's germline CDR1 is MNHEY and CDR2 SMNVEV (reference sequence).

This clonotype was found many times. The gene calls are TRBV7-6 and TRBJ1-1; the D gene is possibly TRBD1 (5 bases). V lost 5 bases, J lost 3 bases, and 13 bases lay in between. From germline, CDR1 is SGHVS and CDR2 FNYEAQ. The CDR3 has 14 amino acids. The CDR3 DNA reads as TGTGCCAGCAGCCCCACGGGGACCCACACTGAAGCTTTCTTT. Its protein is CASSPTGTHTEAFF.

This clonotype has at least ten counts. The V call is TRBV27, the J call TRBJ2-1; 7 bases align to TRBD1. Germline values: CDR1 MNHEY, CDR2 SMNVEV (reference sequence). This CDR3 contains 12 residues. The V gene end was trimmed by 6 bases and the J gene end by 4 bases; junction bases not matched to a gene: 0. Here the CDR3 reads CASRDRYNEQFF. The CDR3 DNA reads TGTGCCAGCAGGGACAGGTACAATGAGCAGTTCTTC.

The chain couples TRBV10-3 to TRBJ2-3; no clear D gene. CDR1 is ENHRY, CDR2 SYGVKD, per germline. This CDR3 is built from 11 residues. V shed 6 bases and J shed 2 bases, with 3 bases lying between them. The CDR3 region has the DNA TGTGCCATCAGAAACACAGATACGCAGTATTTT. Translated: CAIRNTDTQYF.

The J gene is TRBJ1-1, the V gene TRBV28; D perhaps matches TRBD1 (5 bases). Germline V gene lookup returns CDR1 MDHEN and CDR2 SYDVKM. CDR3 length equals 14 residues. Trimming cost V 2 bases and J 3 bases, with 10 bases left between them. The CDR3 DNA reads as TGTGCCAGCAGTTTAACTGTCAGGGACACTGAAGCTTTCTTT. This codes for CASSLTVRDTEAFF. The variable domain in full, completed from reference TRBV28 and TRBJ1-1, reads DVKVTQSSRYLVKRTGEKVFLECVQDMDHENMFWYRQDPGLGLRLIYFSYDVKMKEKGDIPEGYSVSREKKERFSLILESASTNQTSMYLCASSLTVRDTEAFFGQGTRLTVV.

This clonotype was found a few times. The DNA of the CDR3 is TGTGCCAGCAGCACGTGGGACAGTGGGTATGGCTACACCTTC. Amino acid sequence: CASSTWDSGYGYTF. The chain is built from TRBV11-2 and TRBJ1-2; TRBD1 agrees at 7 bases. Unmatched junction bases numbered 8, after V lost 5 bases and J lost 5 bases. Germline CDR1 is SGHAT and CDR2 is FQNNGV. This CDR3 is 14 amino acids long.

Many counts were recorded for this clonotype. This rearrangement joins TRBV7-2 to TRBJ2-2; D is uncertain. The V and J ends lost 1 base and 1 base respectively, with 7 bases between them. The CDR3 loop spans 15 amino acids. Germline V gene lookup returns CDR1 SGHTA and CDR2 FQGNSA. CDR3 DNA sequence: TGTGCCAGCAGCTTAGAAGGCGGGAACACCGGGGAGCTGTTTTTT. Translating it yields CASSLEGGNTGELFF.

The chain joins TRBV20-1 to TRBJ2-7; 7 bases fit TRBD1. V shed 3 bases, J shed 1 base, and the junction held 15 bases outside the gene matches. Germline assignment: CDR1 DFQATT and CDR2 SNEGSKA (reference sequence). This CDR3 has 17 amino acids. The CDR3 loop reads CSARGDPGQVLSYEQYF. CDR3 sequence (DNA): TGCAGTGCTAGGGGCGATCCAGGACAGGTTTTATCCTACGAGCAGTACTTC.

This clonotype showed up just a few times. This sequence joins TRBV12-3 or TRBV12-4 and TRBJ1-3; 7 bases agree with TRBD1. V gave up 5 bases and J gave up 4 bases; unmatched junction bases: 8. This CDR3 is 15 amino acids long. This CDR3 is CASSLGTVTGNTIYF. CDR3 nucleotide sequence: TGTGCCAGCAGTCTAGGGACAGTAACGGGAAACACCATATATTTT.

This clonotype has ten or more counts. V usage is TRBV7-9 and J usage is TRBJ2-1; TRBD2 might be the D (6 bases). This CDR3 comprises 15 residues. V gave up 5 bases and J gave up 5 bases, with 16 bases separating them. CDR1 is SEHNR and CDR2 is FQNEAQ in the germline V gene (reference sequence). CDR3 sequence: CASSASEASNNEQFF. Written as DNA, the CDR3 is TGTGCCAGCAGCGCTAGCGAGGCATCTAACAATGAGCAGTTCTTC.

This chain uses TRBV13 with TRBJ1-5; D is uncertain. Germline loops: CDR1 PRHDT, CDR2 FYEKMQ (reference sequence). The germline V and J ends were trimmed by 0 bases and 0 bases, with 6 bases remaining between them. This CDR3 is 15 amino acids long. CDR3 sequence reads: CASSLGQNSNQPQHF. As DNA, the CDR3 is TGTGCCAGCAGCTTAGGCCAGAATAGCAATCAGCCCCAGCATTTT. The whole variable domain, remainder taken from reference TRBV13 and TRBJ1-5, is AAGVIQSPRHLIKEKRETATLKCYPIPRHDTVYWYQQGPGQDPQFLISFYEKMQSDKGSIPDRFSAQQFSDYHSELNMSSLELGDSALYFCASSLGQNSNQPQHFGDGTRLSIL.

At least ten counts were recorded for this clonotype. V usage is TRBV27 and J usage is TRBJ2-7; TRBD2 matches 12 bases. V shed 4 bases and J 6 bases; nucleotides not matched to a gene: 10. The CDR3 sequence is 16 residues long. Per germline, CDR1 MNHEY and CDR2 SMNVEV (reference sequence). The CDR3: CASSSELAGGMVEQYF. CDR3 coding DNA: TGTGCCAGCAGTTCCGAACTAGCGGGAGGAATGGTCGAGCAGTACTTC.